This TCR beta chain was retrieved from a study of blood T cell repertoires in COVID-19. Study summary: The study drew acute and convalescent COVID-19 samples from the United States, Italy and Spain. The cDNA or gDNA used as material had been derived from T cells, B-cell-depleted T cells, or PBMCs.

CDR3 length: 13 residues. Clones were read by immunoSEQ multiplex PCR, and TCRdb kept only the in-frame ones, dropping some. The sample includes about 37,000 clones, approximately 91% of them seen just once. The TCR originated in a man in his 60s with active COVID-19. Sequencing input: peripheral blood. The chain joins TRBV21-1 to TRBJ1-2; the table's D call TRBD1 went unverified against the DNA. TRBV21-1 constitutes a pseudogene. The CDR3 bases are TGTGCCAGCAGCAAAGGGGGCTCATATGGCTACACCTTC. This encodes CASSKGGSYGYTF.